One and the same sample provided the 15 T cell receptor beta chains below, sequenced in a study of tumor-infiltrating lymphocytes in primary liver carcinoma. It was unsorted whole blood that yielded blood RNA, and germline DNA was also extracted. A constant-region primer served to make TCR beta cDNA from roughly 500 ng total RNA. Slightly modified ARM-PCR, run as three nested multiplex PCR rounds, produced the TCR beta libraries. Amplification in the first two PCR rounds was performed using TRBV1-TRBV30 forward primers and a C-beta reverse primer for approximately 10 cycles each. TCRdb reanalysed the multiplex PCR reads using MiXCR and keeps one entry per CDR3 protein. The sample has 300,000 to 400,000 distinct CDR3 sequences; 65% are singletons. Specimen: peripheral blood. The receptor source for this set is a man between 35 and 55 years old with primary liver carcinoma and hepatitis B virus infection.

In the case of this clonotype: One junction end does not reproduce the germline sequence, and a read error may be involved. V usage is TRBV10-1 and J usage is TRBJ1-5, with D uncertain. Germline V lookup: CDR1 WNHNN, CDR2 SYGVQD (reference sequence). This CDR3 has 14 amino acids. CDR3 in amino acids: CASSESGFGQPHHF. The CDR3 coding sequence is TGCGCCAGCAGTGAGTCAGGGTTCGGTCAGCCCCATCATTTT.

This clonotype has only one observation. Mismatch with germline at one junction end may stem from a read error. The chain employs TRBV14 and TRBJ2-5; the D gene is possibly TRBD1 (6 bases). The CDR3 totals 16 residues. The germline V gene encodes CDR1 SGHDN and CDR2 FVKESK. The CDR3 coding sequence is TGTGCCAGCCGCCAAGGCCGGACCGTAAGGGGGGAGACCCAGTACTTC. This gives the protein CASRQGRTVRGETQYF. The entire variable domain, with the rest obtained from reference TRBV14 and TRBJ2-5, is as follows: EAGVTQFPSHSVIEKGQTVTLRCDPISGHDNLYWYRRVMGKEIKFLLHFVKESKQDESGMPNNRFLAERTGGTYSTLKVQPAELEDSGVYFCASRQGRTVRGETQYFGPGTRLLVL.

Concerning this clonotype: The conserved final phenylalanine or tryptophan is absent from the CDR3, which likely points to a read error. The V gene is TRBV5-4, the J gene TRBJ2-7; unclear D gene. The germline V gene encodes CDR1 SGHNT and CDR2 YYREEE (reference sequence). With 1 base removed from V and 5 bases from J, the gap between germline ends came to 7 bases. The CDR3 extends over 12 amino acids. CDR3: CASSLRANEQYI. The CDR3 bases are TGTGCCAGCAGCTTGCGGGCCAACGAGCAGTACATC.

This clonotype showed up many times. The DNA of the CDR3 is TGTGCCAGCAGCCAAAAAGGGAGGGGTTTCGACGAGCAGTACTTC. Protein product: CASSQKGRGFDEQYF. This chain joins TRBV6-5 and TRBJ2-7; the match to TRBD2 covers 7 bases. The length of the CDR3 is 15 residues. The germline V gene has CDR1 MNHEY and CDR2 SVGAGI. J lost 5 bases, V lost 6 bases, and 13 bases had no gene match.

About this clonotype: One end of the junction fails to match germline, which may point to a read error. The chain recombines TRBV11-2 with TRBJ2-7; D is uncertain. The CDR3 is 12 amino acids. Germline V lookup: CDR1 SGHAT, CDR2 FQNNGV. CDR3 region: CVSSSDGYEQYF. In DNA form, the CDR3 reads TGTGTCAGCAGCTCAGATGGCTACGAGCAGTACTTC.

The rearrangement links TRBV29-1 to TRBJ2-1; no definite D call. Germline V gene sequence: CDR1 SQVTM, CDR2 ANQGSEA. The CDR3 has 13 amino acids. V was pared by 5 bases and J by 6 bases, with 14 bases between. The chain's CDR3 is CSVRGIRVNEQFF. CDR3 bases: TGCAGCGTTCGTGGGATAAGGGTCAATGAGCAGTTCTTC.

This clonotype has more than one count but fewer than ten. This clone may be a read error of a much larger clone one base away. The CDR3 coding sequence is TGTGCCAGCAGTCACGGGGGAGGGAGCACAGATACGCAGTATTTT. Translated, it gives CASSHGGGSTDTQYF. V and J are TRBV6-5 and TRBJ2-3; 7 bases align to TRBD2. The V and J ends lost 5 bases and 0 bases, in that order; junction bases with no gene match: 5. The CDR3 runs to 15 residues. Germline V gives CDR1 MNHEY, CDR2 SVGAGI.

As regards this clonotype: A read error may account for a junction end that differs from germline. The CDR3 region is CASSNREDSSLHF. The CDR3 DNA follows: TGTGCCAGCAGCAACAGAGAGGATTCATCCCTCCACTTT. The chain has TRBV6-1 and TRBJ1-6; no clear D. Germline V gene sequence: CDR1 MNHNS, CDR2 SASEGT. The CDR3 is 13 residues long.

This clonotype occurred a few times. The chain uses TRBV6-5 and TRBJ2-1, with 11 bases aligning to TRBD2. This CDR3 has 18 amino acids. Looked up from germline, CDR1 is MNHEY and CDR2 is SVGAGI. V lost 6 bases and J lost 1; bases outside the gene matches: 11. CDR3 in DNA: TGTGCCAGCAGAACAGAGCAGGGACTAGCGGATTCCTACAATGAGCAGTTCTTC. It yields the protein CASRTEQGLADSYNEQFF.

Comments on this clonotype: The junction departs from germline at one end; a sequencing error may be responsible. The chain joins TRBV10-3 to TRBJ2-7, with D hard to call. The CDR3 is 12 residues long. Germline CDR1 is ENHRY and CDR2 is SYGVKD. CDR3 DNA: TGTGCCGTCAGTAGGAGTTTATTTGAGCAGTACTTC. Translated: CAVSRSLFEQYF.

This clonotype occurred once. The junction differs from germline at one of its ends, possibly a read error. The chain carries TRBV30 and TRBJ2-3; no clear D gene. The germline CDR1 and CDR2 sequences are GTSNPN and SVGIG (reference sequence). The CDR3 has 14 amino acids. CDR3 region: CAWSVRSGTDMQYF. The CDR3 bases are TGTGCCTGGAGTGTGCGGTCGGGCACAGATATGCAGTATTTT.

To note about this clonotype: The junction differs from germline at one of its ends, possibly a read error. This chain links TRBV11-2 with TRBJ2-1; a weak D match, TRBD1 (5 bases). Germline CDR1 and CDR2: SGHAT and FQNNGV. This CDR3 has 13 residues. Written as DNA, the CDR3 is TGTGCCAGCGGCTTAGATGGGGCTGCGGAGCAGTTCTTC. This translates into CASGLDGAAEQFF.

This clonotype has more than one count but fewer than ten. The junction differs from germline at one of its ends, possibly a read error. The chain combines TRBV11-2 with TRBJ2-2; D may correspond to TRBD1 or TRBD2 (5 bases each). This CDR3 comprises 15 residues. Germline V gene sequence: CDR1 SGHAT, CDR2 FQNNGV. As DNA, the CDR3 is TGTGCCAGCAGCTTTAGGGTGGGGGAAACCGGGGAGTTGTTGTTT. Protein product: CASSFRVGETGELLF. The variable domain in full, with the rest retrieved from reference TRBV11-2 and TRBJ2-2, is EAGVAQSPRYKIIEKRQSVAFWCNPISGHATLYWYQQILGQGPKLLIQFQNNGVVDDSQLPKDRFSAERLKGVDSTLKIQPAKLEDSAVYLCASSFRVGETGELLFGEGSRLTVL.

At least ten counts were recorded for this clonotype. The chain carries TRBV11-1 and TRBJ2-1; 11 bases line up with TRBD2. Germline trimming cut 5 bases from V and 8 bases from J; bases unmatched to any gene: 14. CDR3 length: 17 amino acids. Germline V CDR1 and CDR2: SGHAT, FQDESV (reference sequence). The DNA of the CDR3 is TGTGCCAGCAGCAGTCCCCAGCTAGCGGGAGGCCGTGATGAGCAGTTCTTC. Protein sequence: CASSSPQLAGGRDEQFF.

The genes are TRBV28 and TRBJ2-1, with 7 bases aligning to TRBD2. Germline CDR1 MDHEN, CDR2 SYDVKM. V gave up 3 bases and J gave up 4 bases; unmatched junction bases: 6. The CDR3 spans 15 residues. The CDR3 DNA sequence: TGTGCCAGCAGTTTGGGGCTAGCGGAATACAATGAGCAGTTCTTC. As protein: CASSLGLAEYNEQFF. The whole variable domain, filled in from reference TRBV28 and TRBJ2-1, reads DVKVTQSSRYLVKRTGEKVFLECVQDMDHENMFWYRQDPGLGLRLIYFSYDVKMKEKGDIPEGYSVSREKKERFSLILESASTNQTSMYLCASSLGLAEYNEQFFGPGTRLTVL.